The subject of this entry is one TCR beta chain. The data originate from a study of shared clonotypes between healthy human individuals. The CDR3 sequence is 14 residues long. Germline CDR1 SGHVS, CDR2 FNYEAQ. The ends were cut back, 2 bases at V and 4 bases at J, with 8 bases in the middle. Donors comprised healthy HIV-negative adults lacking recent acute infections or vaccinations. Sequenced by immunoSEQ multiplex PCR; TCRdb stores in-frame clones only, minus some. The sample lists nearly 1,000,000 clones; about three quarters were seen once. This receptor was obtained from a man aged 18 to 29 in good health. V is TRBV7-6 and J is TRBJ1-4; D gene uncertain. Sequencing was performed on memory CD4+ T cells sorted from blood. The subset here: CD45RA-negative fraction. DNA for the CDR3: TGTGCCAGCAGCTTATCTCAAATTAATGAAAAACTGTTTTTT. This codes for CASSLSQINEKLFF.